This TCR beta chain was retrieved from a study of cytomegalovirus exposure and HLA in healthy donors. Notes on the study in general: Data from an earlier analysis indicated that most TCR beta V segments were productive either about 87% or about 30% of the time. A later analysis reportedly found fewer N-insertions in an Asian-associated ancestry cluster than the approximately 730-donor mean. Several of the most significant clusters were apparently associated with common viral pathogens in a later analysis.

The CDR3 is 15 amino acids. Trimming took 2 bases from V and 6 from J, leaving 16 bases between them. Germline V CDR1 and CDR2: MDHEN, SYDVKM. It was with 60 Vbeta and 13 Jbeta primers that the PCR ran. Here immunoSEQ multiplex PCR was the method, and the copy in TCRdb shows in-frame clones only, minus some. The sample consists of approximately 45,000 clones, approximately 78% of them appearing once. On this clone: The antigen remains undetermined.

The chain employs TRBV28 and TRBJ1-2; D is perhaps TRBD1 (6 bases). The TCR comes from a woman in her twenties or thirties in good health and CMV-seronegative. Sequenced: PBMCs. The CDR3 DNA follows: TGTGCCAGCAGTTTACCCCATCAGGGGAACAATGGCTACACCTTC. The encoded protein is CASSLPHQGNNGYTF.